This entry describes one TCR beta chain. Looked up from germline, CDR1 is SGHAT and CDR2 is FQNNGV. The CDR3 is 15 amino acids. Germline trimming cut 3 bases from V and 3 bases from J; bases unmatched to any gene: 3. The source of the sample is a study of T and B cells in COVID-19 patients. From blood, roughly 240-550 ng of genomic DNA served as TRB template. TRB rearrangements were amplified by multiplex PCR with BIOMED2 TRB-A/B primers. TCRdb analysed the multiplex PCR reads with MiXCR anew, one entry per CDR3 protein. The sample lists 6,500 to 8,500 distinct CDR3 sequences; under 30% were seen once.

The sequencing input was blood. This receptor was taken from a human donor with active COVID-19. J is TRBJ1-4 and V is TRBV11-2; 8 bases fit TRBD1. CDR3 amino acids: CASSFGQGANEKLFF. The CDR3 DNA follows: TGTGCCAGCAGCTTCGGACAGGGAGCTAATGAAAAACTGTTTTTT.